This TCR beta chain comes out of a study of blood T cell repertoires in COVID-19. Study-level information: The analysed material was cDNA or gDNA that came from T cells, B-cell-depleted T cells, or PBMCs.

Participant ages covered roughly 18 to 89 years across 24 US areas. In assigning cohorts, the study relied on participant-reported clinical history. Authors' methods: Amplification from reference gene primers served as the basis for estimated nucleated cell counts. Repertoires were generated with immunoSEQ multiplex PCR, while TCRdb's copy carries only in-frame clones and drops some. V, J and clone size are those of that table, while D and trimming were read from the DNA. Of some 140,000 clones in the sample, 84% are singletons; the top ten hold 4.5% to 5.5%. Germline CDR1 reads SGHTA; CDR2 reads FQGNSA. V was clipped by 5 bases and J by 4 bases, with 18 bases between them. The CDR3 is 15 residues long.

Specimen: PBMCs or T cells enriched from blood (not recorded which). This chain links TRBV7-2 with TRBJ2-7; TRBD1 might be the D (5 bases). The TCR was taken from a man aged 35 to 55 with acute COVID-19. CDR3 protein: CASSRPAGNIYEQYF. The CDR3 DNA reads TGTGCCAGCAGCCGCCCGGCAGGGAATATTTACGAGCAGTACTTC.